The rows below give T cell receptor beta chains drawn from one sample of a study of T cell responses to AZD1222 COVID-19 vaccine. Some clones are missing from TCRdb's copy, which holds only in-frame ones; the method was immunoSEQ multiplex PCR. Among tens of thousands of clones listed, under 95% were seen once. This sample comprised peripheral blood, obtained on day 0 of AZD1222 vaccination. The source is an adult in good health. The CDR3 runs from the conserved cysteine through the conserved F or W. The D gene is left open where the match is weak. Only part of the rows carry a size: once, few, many, or a class if the clone is expanded.

TRBJ2-2 | TRBD2 | TRBV5-4 | once | CASSLDLAGGNGELFF | TGTGCCAGCAGCTTGGATCTAGCGGGGGGGAACGGGGAGCTGTTTTTT
TRBJ1-6 | TRBD1 | TRBV9 | - | CASSSIPGTDNSPLHF | TGTGCCAGCAGCTCTATCCCCGGGACAGATAATTCACCCCTCCACTTT
TRBJ2-6 | TRBD1 | TRBV18 | - | CASSPRDRGTPGANVLTF | TGTGCCAGCTCACCCCGGGACAGGGGAACCCCTGGGGCCAACGTCCTGACTTTC
TRBJ2-3 | TRBD2 | TRBV9 | - | CASSAGTSPDTQYF | TGTGCCAGCAGCGCCGGGACTAGCCCTGATACGCAGTATTTT
TRBJ2-1 | - | TRBV15 | - | CATQKGDLNNEQFF | TGTGCCACGCAGAAGGGCGACCTGAACAATGAGCAGTTCTTC
TRBJ1-5 | - | TRBV6-5 | - | CASNPDLNNQPQHF | TGTGCCAGCAATCCGGACCTCAATAATCAGCCCCAGCATTTT
TRBJ1-1 | - | TRBV19 | - | CASSIIRQAPEAFF | TGTGCCAGTAGTATAATTCGGCAGGCTCCTGAAGCTTTCTTT
TRBJ2-7 | - | TRBV19 | - | CASTSAAGTLREQYF | TGTGCCAGTACAAGCGCGGCGGGGACCCTACGCGAGCAGTACTTC
TRBJ2-7 | - | TRBV4-2 | - | CASSQDWRPTYEQYF | TGTGCCAGCAGCCAAGATTGGAGACCGACCTACGAGCAGTACTTC
TRBJ1-5 | TRBD1 | TRBV28 | few | CASRNGQGGSPQHF | TGTGCCAGCAGAAACGGACAGGGGGGATCGCCCCAGCATTTT
TRBJ1-5 | TRBD1 | TRBV28 | - | CASSRSGGTQPQHF | TGTGCCAGCAGTCGCTCAGGGGGCACTCAGCCCCAGCATTTT
TRBJ2-5 | - | TRBV7-8 | - | CASSLIKETQYF | TGTGCCAGCAGCTTAATAAAGGAGACCCAGTACTTC
TRBJ2-7 | - | TRBV10-3 | - | CAISESPGDSHEQYF | TGTGCCATCAGTGAGTCTCCAGGGGATAGCCACGAGCAGTACTTC
TRBJ1-3 | - | TRBV27 | few | CASSLSFGGRRDTIYF | TGTGCCAGCAGTTTGTCGTTTGGGGGGCGGAGAGACACCATATATTTT
TRBJ2-7 | - | TRBV5-1 | - | CASSIRDGGRYEQYF | TGCGCCAGCAGCATCCGGGACGGTGGCCGCTACGAGCAGTACTTC
TRBJ2-1 | TRBD2 | TRBV27 | - | CASWSFSGGWGTTYNEQFF | TGTGCCAGCTGGTCCTTCTCCGGGGGGTGGGGGACTACATACAATGAGCAGTTCTTC
TRBJ2-7 | - | TRBV29-1 | - | CSVESGTLGPYEQYF | TGCAGCGTTGAGAGTGGTACTCTCGGCCCCTACGAGCAGTACTTC
TRBJ2-7 | - | TRBV7-9 | few | CASSSPGTSYEQYF | TGTGCCAGCAGCTCCCCCGGGACCTCCTACGAGCAGTACTTC
TRBJ2-2 | - | TRBV2 | - | CASSEGQPDTGELFF | TGTGCCAGCAGTGAAGGACAGCCCGACACCGGGGAGCTGTTTTTT
TRBJ1-1 | - | TRBV11-2 | - | CASSLDRTRVSGEAFF | TGTGCCAGCAGCTTAGATCGGACCAGGGTATCCGGTGAAGCTTTCTTT
TRBJ1-1 | - | TRBV19 | few | CATFRNTEAFF | TGTGCCACTTTTCGGAACACTGAAGCTTTCTTT
TRBJ2-1 | TRBD2 | TRBV7-9 | - | CASSLEAGATHEQFF | TGTGCCAGCAGCTTAGAAGCGGGGGCCACCCATGAGCAGTTCTTC
TRBJ1-5 | - | TRBV19 | - | CASSTPTRGLSNQPQHF | TGTGCCAGTAGTACACCCACCAGGGGTTTAAGCAATCAGCCCCAGCATTTT
TRBJ2-7 | TRBD2 | TRBV11-2 | once | CASSRERGSIYEQYF | TGTGCCAGCAGCAGAGAGCGGGGGAGCATCTACGAGCAGTACTTC
TRBJ2-7 | - | TRBV5-1 | - | CASSRRDPSSYEQYF | TGCGCCAGCAGCCGCCGGGACCCAAGCTCCTACGAGCAGTACTTC
TRBJ1-2 | - | TRBV14 | - | CASSEGTRGYGYTF | TGTGCCAGCAGCGAGGGAACCAGGGGCTATGGCTACACCTTC
TRBJ2-2 | - | TRBV29-1 | - | CSGTRNTGELFF | TGCAGCGGAACTAGGAACACCGGGGAGCTGTTTTTT
TRBJ1-2 | - | TRBV4-1 | once | CASSQESANYGYTF | TGCGCCAGCAGCCAAGAATCAGCTAACTATGGCTACACCTTC
TRBJ2-7 | - | TRBV19 | - | CASSIGLGLAYEQYF | TGTGCCAGTAGTATAGGTTTGGGGCTGGCCTACGAGCAGTACTTC
TRBJ2-6 | - | TRBV6-5 | - | CASSYWTSGANVLTF | TGTGCCAGCAGTTACTGGACATCTGGGGCCAACGTCCTGACTTTC
TRBJ2-4 | - | TRBV6-1 | - | CASSEAEAGNIQYF | TGTGCCAGCAGTGAGGCGGAGGCCGGAAACATTCAGTACTTC
TRBJ1-1 | - | TRBV18 | - | CASSPPMNTEAFF | TGTGCCAGCTCACCACCCATGAACACTGAAGCTTTCTTT
TRBJ1-1 | - | TRBV7-2 | - | CASSQGRNTEAFF | TGTGCCAGCAGCCAAGGAAGGAACACTGAAGCTTTCTTT
TRBJ2-2 | TRBD1 | TRBV19 | - | CASRTRQGAFTGELFF | TGTGCCAGTAGAACCCGACAGGGGGCTTTTACCGGGGAGCTGTTTTTT
TRBJ1-2 | - | TRBV14 | - | CASSPGAGGYTF | TGTGCCAGCAGCCCTGGTGCGGGGGGCTACACCTTC
TRBJ1-1 | - | TRBV5-1 | - | CASSFLQGGDTEAFF | TGCGCCAGCAGCTTTCTACAGGGAGGTGACACTGAAGCTTTCTTT
TRBJ1-1 | - | TRBV7-2 | - | CASSQDRMNTEAFF | TGTGCCAGCAGCCAAGACAGGATGAACACTGAAGCTTTCTTT
TRBJ2-7 | - | TRBV5-4 | - | CASSHDSYEQYF | TGTGCCAGCAGCCACGACAGCTACGAGCAGTACTTC
TRBJ2-1 | - | TRBV13 | - | CASSWTHPSSYNEQFF | TGTGCCAGCAGCTGGACACATCCGAGCTCCTACAATGAGCAGTTCTTC
TRBJ1-2 | - | TRBV9 | few | CASSVVEGYGYTF | TGTGCCAGCAGCGTAGTTGAAGGATATGGCTACACCTTC
TRBJ2-1 | - | TRBV4-1 | - | CASSQPPPGNPGNEQFF | TGCGCCAGCAGCCAACCACCCCCCGGGAACCCAGGCAATGAGCAGTTCTTC
TRBJ1-2 | - | TRBV5-4 | - | CASSLGGGSYGYTF | TGTGCCAGCAGCTTGGGGGGAGGGAGCTATGGCTACACCTTC
TRBJ1-5 | - | TRBV2 | - | CASSGESVSNQPQHF | TGTGCCAGCAGTGGGGAAAGTGTCAGCAATCAGCCCCAGCATTTT
TRBJ1-2 | TRBD1 | TRBV6-5 | - | CASSDYGQGRVGYTF | TGTGCCAGCAGCGACTATGGACAGGGTAGGGTTGGCTACACCTTC
TRBJ1-4 | - | TRBV9 | - | CASSVRGHINEKLFF | TGTGCCAGCAGCGTCCGGGGGCACATTAATGAAAAACTGTTTTTT
TRBJ2-3 | - | TRBV5-1 | - | CASSSTTGTDTQYF | TGCGCCAGCAGCTCTACAACAGGAACAGATACGCAGTATTTT
TRBJ1-1 | - | TRBV14 | - | CASRLGEMNTEAFF | TGTGCCAGCAGACTTGGAGAAATGAACACTGAAGCTTTCTTT